This T cell receptor beta chain derives from a study of T cells after somatic rescue of genetic block (dated by TCRdb to 2020 to 2021). Regarding the complete study: What the study looked at was long-term robustness, specifically in a T-cell system that came about through somatic rescue of a genetic block in T-cell development.

Libraries came from the immunoSEQ multiplex PCR assay. TCRdb retrieved this table from immuneACCESS and kept in-frame rearrangements only. Not all clones are present; in checked studies, unresolved V genes account for under half, and no reason is known for the remainder. Present in this sample are approximately 110,000 clones, 75% to 95% of which were seen just once. Clones ranked in the top ten supply less than 1.5% of the sample. Turning to this clone: Its specific antigen is unknown. Base qualities are not provided; no much larger clone lies one nucleotide away.

The receptor comes from a woman aged 18-35 years. Sequencing was carried out using peripheral blood mononuclear cells (PBMCs).

The CDR3 here reads CASSLRRLAGGLGNEQFF. The DNA sequence is as follows: TGTGCCAGCAGCTTAAGGCGACTAGCGGGGGGGCTAGGCAATGAGCAGTTCTTC. In this chain, TRBV7-3 is recombined with TRBJ2-1; 14 nucleotides in the junction match TRBD2. CDR1 SGHTA and CDR2 FQGTGA were looked up in the germline V gene. The CDR3 contains 18 residues, cysteine and phenylalanine counted. The DNA shown is the 54-base CDR3, in frame from base 1. V is pruned by 1 base and J by 6 bases, leaving 8 bases of the junction without a gene match.